A single T cell receptor beta chain is shown here with its context. V lost 0 bases to trimming and J lost 0 bases; unmatched junction nucleotides: 7. The germline V gene encodes CDR1 SGHAT and CDR2 FQNNGV. The CDR3 spans 20 residues. This sample was taken from a study of siplizumab effects on memory and regulatory T cells. Using immunoSEQ multiplex PCR, the repertoire was profiled, and TCRdb retains in-frame clones only, with some absent. The profile shows over 85,000 clones, 90% to 95% of them singletons. This TCR was sampled from a human donor in good health. The sequenced sample consisted of CD4+ T cells sorted from blood. The V and J genes are TRBV11-2 and TRBJ2-4; 14 bases match TRBD2. Here the CDR3 DNA reads TGTGCCAGCAGCTTAGATGGGACTAGCGGGAGACTTCTAGCCAAAAACATTCAGTACTTC. Its translation: CASSLDGTSGRLLAKNIQYF.